The subject of this entry is one TCR beta chain. Antigen unknown. The sample belongs to a study of PD-1 blockade in classical Hodgkin lymphoma. General study results and limits: At C4D1, TCR diversity had climbed significantly for CD4+ cells, though not for CD8+ cells. Complete responders entered with baseline diversity on par with newly diagnosed patients, the results showed.

V shed 7 bases and J 6 bases; nucleotides not matched to a gene: 5. CDR3 length: 13 amino acids. CDR1 is MNHNY and CDR2 is SVGAGI in the germline V gene (reference sequence). Sequenced by immunoSEQ multiplex PCR; TCRdb stores in-frame clones only, minus some. The sample has some 52,000 clones, about 89% seen once. Time point reported: cycle 4 day 1 (C4D1), after more than five weeks of nivolumab. Each patient experienced a relapse that followed autologous stem cell transplantation, and brentuximab vedotin exposure varied. The chain couples TRBV6-6 to TRBJ2-2; 7 bases align to TRBD2. Here the sequenced sample was peripheral blood mononuclear cells (PBMCs), taken before the fourth cycle of nivolumab. The clonotype comes from a human donor with classical Hodgkin lymphoma. DNA of the CDR3: TGTGCCAGCACTATCCGGGAGGCCGGGGAGCTGTTTTTT. It encodes CASTIREAGELFF.